The present T cell receptor (beta chain) was sequenced within a study of CD8+CD57+ T cells in acquired aplastic anemia. Genomic DNA, serving as template, underwent TCR beta VDJ and CDR3 profiling. TCRdb reprocessed the reads via MiXCR and lists one record per CDR3 protein. Of about 120,000 distinct CDR3 sequences listed, 45% to 60% were seen once; the top ten hold 25% to 30%. It was patients with CD8+CD57+ cell expansion by flow cytometry who were chosen for sequencing. This clonotype was recorded many times. Sequencing was performed on sorted CD4+, CD8+, or CD8+CD57+ T cells (not recorded which) from PBMCs. The TCR sequence derives from a human donor with aplastic anemia.

The CDR3 protein is CASSLGDRSYEQYF. The CDR3 DNA sequence: TGTGCCAGCAGCTTAGGGGACAGGTCCTACGAGCAGTACTTC. This sequence joins TRBV7-8 and TRBJ2-7; 8 bases align to TRBD1. The CDR3 has 14 amino acids. The trim removed 1 base at V and 1 base at J, leaving 0 bases unmatched. Germline-derived CDR1 and CDR2 are SGHVS and FQNEAQ. Variable domain in full (rest from reference TRBV7-8 and TRBJ2-7): GAGVSQSPRYKVAKRGQDVALRCDPISGHVSLFWYQQALGQGPEFLTYFQNEAQLDKSGLPSDRFFAERPEGSVSTLKIQRTQQEDSAVYLCASSLGDRSYEQYFGPGTRLTVT.